The TCR beta chain under discussion was sequenced for a study of follicular helper T cells after annual influenza vaccination. TCRB sequencing was done at Survey resolution level. Some clones are missing from TCRdb's copy, which holds only in-frame ones; the method was immunoSEQ multiplex PCR. This table holds some 9,900 clones, under 85% found once. Trimming removed 4 bases at V and 4 bases at J, with 10 bases between. The germline gives CDR1 LGHNA, CDR2 YSLEER. The CDR3 covers 13 residues. As concerns this clone: Its antigen is unidentified.

Time point here: 2014-2015 season, 7 days after vaccination. Blood volume per time point ranged from about 35 to 100 mL. General observations from the study: Each annual vaccination recalled recurring oligoclonal ICOS+CD38+ cTfh clonotypes.

This sequence joins TRBV4-3 and TRBJ2-5; D gene ambiguous. Specimen: CXCR5- memory CD4+ T cells sorted from blood, collected 7 days after influenza vaccination. This sequence originates from an adult who received the influenza vaccine. The CDR3 sequence is CASSPGPSETQYF. The CDR3 DNA is TGCGCCAGCAGCCCGGGTCCCTCAGAGACCCAGTACTTC.